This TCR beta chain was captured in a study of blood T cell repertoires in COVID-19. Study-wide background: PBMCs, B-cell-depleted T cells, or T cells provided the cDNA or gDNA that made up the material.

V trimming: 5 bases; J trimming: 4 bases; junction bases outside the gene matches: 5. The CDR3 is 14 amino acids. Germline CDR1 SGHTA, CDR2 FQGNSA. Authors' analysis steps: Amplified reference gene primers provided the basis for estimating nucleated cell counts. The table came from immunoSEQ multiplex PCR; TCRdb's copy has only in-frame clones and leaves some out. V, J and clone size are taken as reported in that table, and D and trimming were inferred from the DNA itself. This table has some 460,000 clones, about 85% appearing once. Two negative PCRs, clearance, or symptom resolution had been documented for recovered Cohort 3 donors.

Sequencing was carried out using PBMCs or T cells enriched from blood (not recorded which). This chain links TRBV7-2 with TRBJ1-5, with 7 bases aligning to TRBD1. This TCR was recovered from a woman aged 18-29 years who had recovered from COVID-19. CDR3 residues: CASSGDRGNQPQHF. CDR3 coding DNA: TGTGCCAGCAGCGGGGACAGAGGTAATCAGCCCCAGCATTTT.